This TCR beta chain was obtained from a study of blood T cell repertoires in COVID-19. Turning to the study itself: The United States, Italy and Spain provided the acute and convalescent COVID-19 samples.

Using immunoSEQ multiplex PCR, the repertoire was profiled, and TCRdb retains in-frame clones only, with some absent. Of approximately 300,000 clones in the sample, around four fifths were seen once. This CDR3 is built from 17 residues. J was trimmed by 0 bases and V by 3 bases; bases with no gene match: 6. CDR1 is MNHNS and CDR2 is SASEGT in the germline V gene. The sequencing input was peripheral blood. The TCR comes from a woman in her fifties or sixties with acute or convalescent COVID-19. V and J are TRBV6-1 and TRBJ1-4; 8 nucleotides agree with TRBD1. Written as DNA, the CDR3 is TGTGCCAGCAGTGACAGGGGGCGCCTGACAACTAATGAAAAACTGTTTTTT. It yields the protein CASSDRGRLTTNEKLFF.